This T cell receptor (beta chain) was found in a study of blood T cell repertoires in COVID-19 (TCRdb year 2020). Background on the whole study: Samples from collaborators originated in the United States, Italy and Spain and spanned both the acute and convalescent phases of COVID-19. Subjects who had been exposed to COVID-19, were actively infected with it, or had recovered from it provided the deeply sampled blood TCRbeta repertoires that made up the dataset. Samples came from the ongoing ImmuneRACE study (first 160 participants) plus 1,254 subjects from 6 global collaborators. The sample metadata nearly always contained a de-identified subject ID, COVID-19 status, age in years and sex. Where HLA class I and class II types were available, the types were taken from metadata supplied by the sample provider, not from assay-based typing. The prospective study material was composed of cDNA or gDNA derived from T cells, B-cell-depleted T cells, or PBMCs. A freely available public database, intended as a resource for researchers studying the immune response to SARS-CoV-2, is where the repertoires were released.

Collaborating institutions collected whole blood in K2EDTA tubes following their own protocols. For TCRbeta analysis, collaborator samples were shipped as frozen whole blood, as isolated PBMCs, or as DNA extracted from either sample type. Study-wide conclusions, independent of this receptor: How much clinical and demographic metadata was included differed by source and by participant, and the metadata was provided uncurated.

On this clone itself: Its cognate antigen has yet to be identified. Per-nucleotide qualities are absent, and no much larger clonotype sits a single base away.

TCRbeta CDR3 regions were amplified from genomic DNA by means of the immunoSEQ Assay, a bias-controlled multiplex PCR. Concerning the study's data processing: The number of nucleated cells in each sample was estimated by amplification of reference gene primers within the assay. To quantify the absolute abundance of each unique TCRbeta CDR3 rearrangement, sequence reads were collapsed and filtered. Productive Simpson clonality was computed per sample as the square root of Simpson's diversity index over productive rearrangements. The clones in this table, taken by TCRdb from immuneACCESS, are in-frame only. Not every clone is retained; where verified, under half of the shortfall comes from an unresolved V gene, and the cause of the rest is unknown. That table is the source of V, J and clone size, and D and trimming were worked out from the DNA. Counted in this sample were hundreds of thousands of clones; around 83% of them appeared once. Clones ranked in the top ten supply less than 7.5% of the sample.

The source material was peripheral blood. The source of this sequence is a woman aged 45-60 years with acute or convalescent COVID-19.

Read as DNA, the sequence is TGTGCCATCAGTGATCCTATTGGACAGGGGGGCACTGAAGCTTTCTTT. Its translation reads: CAISDPIGQGGTEAFF. The chain employs TRBV10-3 and TRBJ1-1, with 10 central nucleotides matching TRBD1. Relative to germline, V is missing 3 bases and J is missing 4 bases, with 8 bases of the junction outside any gene match. From cysteine to phenylalanine, the CDR3 is 16 amino acids long. The retained sequence is limited to the CDR3, 48 bases, with the frame set at the first base. The germline V gene provides CDR1 ENHRY and CDR2 SYGVKD.